Presented here are 10 T cell receptor beta chains from one specimen sequenced in a study of control samples from healthy donors and cancer patients. Sequencing used immunoSEQ multiplex PCR; TCRdb keeps in-frame clones, though not all of them. The sample comprises fewer than 300,000 clones, roughly 80% of which are singletons, and approximately 12% rests with the top ten. Sequenced sample: PBMCs. These receptors were taken from an older woman with lung cancer.

This chain connects TRBV27 to TRBJ1-6, with D unclear. CDR3 size: 14 residues. Between the trimmed V and J ends, which lost 1 base and 8 bases, there was a span of 9 bases. Germline lookup yields CDR1 MNHEY and CDR2 SMNVEV (reference sequence). This CDR3 is CASSLFGGDSPLHF. CDR3 bases: TGTGCCAGCAGTTTATTTGGTGGGGATTCACCCCTCCACTTT.

This chain links TRBV5-5 with TRBJ2-5, with 7 bases that match TRBD1. This CDR3 contains 14 residues. The germline CDR1 and CDR2 sequences are SGHKS and YYEKEE (reference sequence). Trimming took 1 base from V and 4 from J; bases not matched to a gene: 4. The CDR3 DNA reads TGTGCCAGCAGCTTGAAAGGGGGCGGAGAGACCCAGTACTTC. It codes for CASSLKGGGETQYF.

The rearrangement joins TRBV9 to TRBJ2-1, with TRBD2 matching over 13 bases. CDR1 SGDLS and CDR2 YYNGEE come from the germline V gene. This CDR3 comprises 16 residues. V trimming: 3 bases; J trimming: 4 bases; junction bases outside the gene matches: 4. The DNA for the CDR3 is TGTGCCAGCAGCGGCTGGACTAGCGGGGGATACAATGAGCAGTTCTTC. Amino acid sequence: CASSGWTSGGYNEQFF.

The chain carries TRBV19 and TRBJ1-2; weak D call: TRBD1 (6 bases). The CDR3 has 15 amino acids. Germline CDR1 is LNHDA and CDR2 is SQIVND (reference sequence). Trimming stripped 4 bases from V and 4 bases from J, with 16 bases between. In DNA, the CDR3 is TGTGCCAGTAGTACCTACAGGGTCCTCTTCTATGGCTACACCTTC. It yields the protein CASSTYRVLFYGYTF.

The chain uses TRBV19 and TRBJ1-1; D is unresolved. Germline V CDR1 and CDR2: LNHDA, SQIVND (reference sequence). This CDR3 is 14 amino acids long. Trimming left V 7 bases short and J 0 bases short, with 12 bases between. The chain's CDR3 is CASISSTVNTEAFF. CDR3 DNA sequence: TGTGCCAGTATCTCCTCCACTGTGAACACTGAAGCTTTCTTT.

The chain links TRBV28 to TRBJ1-4; 7 bases match TRBD1. CDR1 and CDR2 from the germline V gene are MDHEN and SYDVKM. The CDR3 length is 15 residues. With V trimmed by 0 bases and J by 3 bases, 1 base remained unmatched. CDR3 loop: CASSLWTGSNEKLFF. CDR3 nucleotide sequence: TGTGCCAGCAGTTTATGGACAGGGTCTAATGAAAAACTGTTTTTT.

The chain is built from TRBV5-5 and TRBJ2-1, with D perhaps matching TRBD2 (6 bases). This CDR3 is built from 15 residues. Germline CDR1 reads SGHKS; CDR2 reads YYEKEE (reference sequence). Trimming pared 2 bases from V and 3 bases from J, leaving 12 bases between. Written as DNA, the CDR3 is TGTGCCAGCAGCTTTCGGGAGCTTATCTACAATGAGCAGTTCTTC. Translation gives CASSFRELIYNEQFF.

This rearrangement joins TRBV5-1 to TRBJ2-2; tentatively, D is TRBD1 or TRBD2 (5 bases each). The CDR3 spans 14 residues. The ends were cut back, 4 bases at V and 4 bases at J, with 11 bases in the middle. CDR1 is SGHRS and CDR2 is YFSETQ in the germline V gene. The CDR3, as DNA: TGCGCCAGCAGCCCGGGGCAGGGCACCGGGGAGCTGTTTTTT. Residues: CASSPGQGTGELFF.

The rearrangement joins TRBV6-6 to TRBJ1-1, with unresolved D. The CDR3 spans 13 residues. V was pared by 0 bases and J by 4 bases, with 6 bases between. CDR1 is MNHNY, CDR2 SVGAGI, per germline (reference sequence). The CDR3 spells CASSYSSSTEAFF. Written as DNA, the CDR3 is TGTGCCAGCAGTTACTCGAGTAGCACTGAAGCTTTCTTT.

CDR3 protein: CASSIDRFGGDRAEQYF. The CDR3 coding sequence is TGTGCCAGTAGTATAGATCGCTTTGGAGGGGATAGGGCCGAGCAGTACTTC. The chain couples TRBV19 to TRBJ2-7, with D possibly TRBD2 on 6 matching bases. CDR1 and CDR2 (germline): LNHDA, SQIVND (reference sequence). V dropped 0 bases and J dropped 6 bases, with 21 bases sitting between them. The CDR3 length is 17 residues. Based on the CDR3 plus reference TRBV19 and TRBJ2-7, the full variable domain is DGGITQSPKYLFRKEGQNVTLSCEQNLNHDAMYWYRQDPGQGLRLIYYSQIVNDFQKGDIAEGYSVSREKKESFPLTVTSAQKNPTAFYLCASSIDRFGGDRAEQYFGPGTRLTVT.